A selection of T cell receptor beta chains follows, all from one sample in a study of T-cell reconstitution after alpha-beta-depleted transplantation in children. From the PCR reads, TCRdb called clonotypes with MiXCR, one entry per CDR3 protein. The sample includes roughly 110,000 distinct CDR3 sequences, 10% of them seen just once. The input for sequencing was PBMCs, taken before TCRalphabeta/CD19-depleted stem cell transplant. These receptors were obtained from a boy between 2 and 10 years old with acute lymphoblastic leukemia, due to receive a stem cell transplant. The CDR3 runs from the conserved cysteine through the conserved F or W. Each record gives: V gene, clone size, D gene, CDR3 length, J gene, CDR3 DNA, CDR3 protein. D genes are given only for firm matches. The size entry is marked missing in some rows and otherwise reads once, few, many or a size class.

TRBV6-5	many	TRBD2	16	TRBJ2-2	TGTGCCAGCAGTTACTCAGTGGGAGGGGTCACCGGGGAGCTGTTTTTT	CASSYSVGGVTGELFF
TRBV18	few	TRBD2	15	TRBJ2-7	TGTGCCAGCCGCGGACTAGCGGGAGGCCCTTCCGAGCAGTACTTC	CASRGLAGGPSEQYF
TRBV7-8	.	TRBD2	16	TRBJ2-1	TGTGCCAGCAGCTCGGCCGGACTAGCGGGATTTAATGAGCAGTTCTTC	CASSSAGLAGFNEQFF
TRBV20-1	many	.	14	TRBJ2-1	TGCAGTGCTAGAACGGGAGAGCACTACAATGAGCAGTTCTTC	CSARTGEHYNEQFF
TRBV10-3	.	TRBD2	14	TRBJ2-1	TGTGCCATCAGCTGGACTAGTCGTAGTAATGAGCAGTTCTTC	CAISWTSRSNEQFF
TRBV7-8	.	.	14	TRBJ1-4	TGTGCCAGCAGCTTAGTTCTCGGTAATGAAAAACTGTTTTTT	CASSLVLGNEKLFF
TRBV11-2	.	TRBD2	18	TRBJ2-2	TGTGCCAGCCGGGGAGGAAAAATGACTAGCGATTGGGCCGGGGAGCTGTTTTTT	CASRGGKMTSDWAGELFF
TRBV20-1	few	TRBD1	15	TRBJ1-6	TGCAGTGCTAGAGATGGGGGGACAGGGAGCTCACCCCTCCACTTT	CSARDGGTGSSPLHF
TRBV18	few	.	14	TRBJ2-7	TGTGCCAGCTCACCACCAGGGTTACCCTACGAGCAGTACTTC	CASSPPGLPYEQYF
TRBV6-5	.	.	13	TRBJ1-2	TGTGCCAGCAGGCACTCCCAGGGTCGTGGCTACACCTTC	CASRHSQGRGYTF
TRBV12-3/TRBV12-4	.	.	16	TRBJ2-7	TGTGCCAGCAGTCATTCTGGGGCGGGAAAAATACACGAGCAGTACTTC	CASSHSGAGKIHEQYF
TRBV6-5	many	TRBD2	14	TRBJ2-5	TGTGCCAGCAGTTCGACTAGCGGTGAAGAGACCCAGTACTTC	CASSSTSGEETQYF
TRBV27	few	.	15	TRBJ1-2	TGTGCCAGCAGTTTAAGAAGGGGAGGAAACTATGGCTACACCTTC	CASSLRRGGNYGYTF
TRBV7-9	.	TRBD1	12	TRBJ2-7	TGTGCCAGCAGCCGGGACAGGGACGAGCAGTACTTC	CASSRDRDEQYF
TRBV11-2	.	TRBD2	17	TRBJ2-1	TGTGCCAGCAGCTTAGATCTGGGGCGGGAGGGGGGCAATGAGCAGTTCTTC	CASSLDLGREGGNEQFF
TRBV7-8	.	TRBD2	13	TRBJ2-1	TGTGCCAGCAGCCGCGGGAGCTGGGATGAGCAGTTCTTC	CASSRGSWDEQFF
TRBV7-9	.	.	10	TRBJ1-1	TGTGCCAGCAGCTTCTTTGAAGCTTTCTTT	CASSFFEAFF
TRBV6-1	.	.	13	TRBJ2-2	TGTGCCAGCAGTGAGAGGGACACCGGGGAGCTGTTTTTT	CASSERDTGELFF
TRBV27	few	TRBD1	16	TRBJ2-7	TGTGCCAGCAGTTTGGGTTCCGGGACAGAAAATTACGAGCAGTACTTC	CASSLGSGTENYEQYF
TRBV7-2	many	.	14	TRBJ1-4	TGTGCCAGCAGCTTAAGAAGAATTAATGAAAAACTGTTTTTT	CASSLRRINEKLFF
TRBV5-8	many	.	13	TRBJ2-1	TGTGCCAGCAGCCCCGACGGTGTCGATGAGCAGTTCTTC	CASSPDGVDEQFF
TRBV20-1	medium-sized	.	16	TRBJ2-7	TGCAGTGCTAGAGATCCACCGGCGGGGAGCTCCTACGAGCAGTACTTC	CSARDPPAGSSYEQYF
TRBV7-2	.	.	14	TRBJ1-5	TGTGCCAGCACCCGAGGGGGGGAATATGAGCCCCAGCATTTT	CASTRGGEYEPQHF
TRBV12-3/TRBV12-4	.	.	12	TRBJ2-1	TGTGCCAGCAGTTCGATGGCGGGTGAGCAGTTCTTC	CASSSMAGEQFF
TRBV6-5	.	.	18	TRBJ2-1	TGTGCCAGCAGTTACTCGCCTCCCTTTTACTCCTCCTACAATGAGCAGTTCTTC	CASSYSPPFYSSYNEQFF
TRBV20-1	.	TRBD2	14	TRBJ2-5	TGCAGTGCTCTAATACTAGCGGGTGGGGAGACCCAGTACTTC	CSALILAGGETQYF
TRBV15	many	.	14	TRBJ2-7	TGTGCCACCAGCAGAGAGTACGGTTTCTACGAGCAGTACTTC	CATSREYGFYEQYF
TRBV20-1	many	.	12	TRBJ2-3	TGCAGTGCTACAATTTCGGGGGATACGCAGTATTTT	CSATISGDTQYF
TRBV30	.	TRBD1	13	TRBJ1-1	TGTGCCTGGAGTACAGGGGGGAACACTGAAGCTTTCTTT	CAWSTGGNTEAFF
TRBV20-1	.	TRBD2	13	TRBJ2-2	TGCAGTGCTATTGCGGGGGGAGGGCGGGAGCTGTTTTTT	CSAIAGGGRELFF
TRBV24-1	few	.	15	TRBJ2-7	TGTGCCACCAGTGCCCCCACAGGGCTACCCTACGAGCAGTACTTC	CATSAPTGLPYEQYF
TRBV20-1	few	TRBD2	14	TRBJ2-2	TGCAGTGCAACTAGCGTGGCCAACACCGGGGAGCTGTTTTTT	CSATSVANTGELFF
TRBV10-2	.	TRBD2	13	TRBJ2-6	TGCGCCACCGGGAGGGGTGGGGCCAACGTCCTGACTTTC	CATGRGGANVLTF
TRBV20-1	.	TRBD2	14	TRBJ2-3	TGCAGTGCCAAGCCTAGCGGGAGAACAGATACGCAGTATTTT	CSAKPSGRTDTQYF
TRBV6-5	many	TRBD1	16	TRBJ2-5	TGTGCCAGCAGTTACTCTGTAGGCAGGGGGCTAGGGACCCAGTACTTC	CASSYSVGRGLGTQYF
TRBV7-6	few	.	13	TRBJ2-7	TGTGCCAGCAGCTCTTCCCAGATGTACGAGCAGTACTTC	CASSSSQMYEQYF
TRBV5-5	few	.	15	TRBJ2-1	TGTGCCAGCAGCTTGAAACTAGCAGGTCTGGATGAGCAGTTCTTC	CASSLKLAGLDEQFF
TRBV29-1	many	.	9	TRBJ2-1	TGCAGCGGCGGCCGTGAGCAGTTCTTC	CSGGREQFF
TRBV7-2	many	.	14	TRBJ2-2	TGTGCCAGCAGCTTACGCGCGAACACCGGGGAGCTGTTTTTT	CASSLRANTGELFF
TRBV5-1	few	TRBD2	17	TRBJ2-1	TGCGCCAGCAGCCTGGGGGGCGGACTAGCGGGCGCCAGTGAGCAGTTCTTC	CASSLGGGLAGASEQFF